The clone carrying this T cell receptor (beta chain) was seen ten or more times. Its antigen is not identified. The sample comes from a study of identical twins. Study-level findings and limits: The study found that models underestimated out-of-frame TCR alpha sharing in monozygotic twins. Conclusions leaned on cross-sectional statistical analysis and did not track the same donors over time. Insertion counts were lower in abundant cord blood beta clonotypes, a trend that memory repertoires did not show.

The germline CDR1 and CDR2 sequences are SGHAT and FQNNGV. The germline V and J ends were trimmed by 3 bases and 4 bases, with 13 bases remaining between them. The CDR3 totals 14 residues. TCRdb re-analysed the 5' RACE reads in MiXCR, keeping a single row per CDR3 protein. The sample carries about 200,000 distinct CDR3 sequences, approximately 10% recorded once. The chain carries TRBV11-2 and TRBJ2-7; perhaps TRBD1 as D (6 bases). The sequenced material came from memory T cells sorted from blood. This receptor was obtained from a man aged 45-65 years in good health. The DNA for the CDR3 is TGTGCCAGCAGCTTGGCACAGGGAACTTACGAGCAGTACTTC. This encodes CASSLAQGTYEQYF.